This note documents a single T cell receptor (beta chain) sequence. The record originates from a study of blood T cell repertoires in COVID-19. In the study overall: Two negative PCRs, clearance, or symptom resolution characterized the recovered Cohort 3 donors. Samples came from the United States, Italy and Spain, spanning acute and convalescent COVID-19. T cells, B-cell-depleted T cells, or PBMCs provided the cDNA or gDNA that served as material.

CDR3 length: 18 amino acids. CDR1 is SGHDT, CDR2 YYEEEE, per germline. J was trimmed by 0 bases and V by 2 bases; bases with no gene match: 8. TCRdb's table, derived via immunoSEQ multiplex PCR, lists solely in-frame clones and lacks some. The data show a few hundred thousand clones, 88% seen once. This TCR was sampled from a woman aged 60-75 years in a cohort exposed to, infected with or recovered from COVID-19 (not recorded which). The sample comprised PBMCs or T cells enriched from blood (not recorded which). V gene TRBV5-6 combines with J gene TRBJ2-3; 11 nucleotides match TRBD2. CDR3 coding DNA: TGTGCCAGCAGCTTTGGGACTAGCGGCAAGCCTAGCACAGATACGCAGTATTTT. It translates to CASSFGTSGKPSTDTQYF. The full variable domain, completed using reference TRBV5-6 and TRBJ2-3, is DAGVTQSPTHLIKTRGQQVTLRCSPKSGHDTVSWYQQALGQGPQFIFQYYEEEERQRGNFPDRFSGHQFPNYSSELNVNALLLGDSALYLCASSFGTSGKPSTDTQYFGPGTRLTVL.